The rows below give T cell receptor beta chains drawn from one sample of a study of blood T cell repertoires in COVID-19. The method was immunoSEQ multiplex PCR; TCRdb's version includes in-frame clones alone and lacks a portion of them. The sample consists of 120,000 or so clones, 85% of them appearing once. The sample taken for sequencing was peripheral blood. All receptors come from a woman of 80 years or more with acute or convalescent COVID-19. Each CDR3 is given without its conserved first and last residue.

V	J	CDR3
TRBV23-1	TRBJ1-5	ASSQSRIDCKQEPQH
TRBV10-2	TRBJ1-5	ASSESWGGRGQPQH
TRBV2	TRBJ1-2	ASAAGDGYT
TRBV4-2	TRBJ1-4	ASSRGEWDEKLF
TRBV7-2	TRBJ1-2	ASSLQGANYGYT
TRBV7-9	TRBJ1-2	ASSLEIGQKSGYT
TRBV7-3	TRBJ2-2	ASSLKGSGGRTGELF
TRBV4-3	TRBJ2-6	ASSQGTGSGANVLT
TRBV9	TRBJ1-3	ASSVSGGINTIY
TRBV28	TRBJ1-4	ASSGTKIGTNEKLF
TRBV7-9	TRBJ2-1	ASSPQATEQF
TRBV9	TRBJ2-3	ASTPSGFSTDTQY
TRBV18	TRBJ1-6	ASSPGQGTNSPLH
TRBV29-1	TRBJ2-5	SVDLYQETQY
TRBV19	TRBJ1-1	ASSIGGQGGTEAF
TRBV18	TRBJ2-5	ASSPQGMGETQY
TRBV27	TRBJ1-5	ASSQVYSNQPQH
TRBV2	TRBJ1-5	ASSEAAQPQH
TRBV3-1/TRBV3-2	TRBJ1-4	ASSQNWRGLATNEKLF
TRBV6-5	TRBJ1-1	ASSSAFGNTEAF
TRBV4-2	TRBJ1-4	ASSLSTLEKLF
TRBV19	TRBJ1-1	ASWDNPLANTEAF
TRBV9	TRBJ1-3	ASSVGGNPGNTIY
TRBV18	TRBJ2-1	ASSPRLAGEQYNEQF
TRBV9	TRBJ1-2	ASSPSGQEYGYT
TRBV5-1	TRBJ1-1	ASSAQNTEAF
TRBV18	TRBJ1-3	ATSGQGAISGNTIY
TRBV6-5	TRBJ1-2	ASSPLSGPYGYT
TRBV5-4	TRBJ2-3	ASSLEGLVAGRAQY